What follows are 17 T cell receptor beta chains derived from one specimen sequenced in a study of identical twins (dated by TCRdb to about 2016). The library came from 5' RACE. Sequenced using an Illumina HiSeq 2000. Through fastp at Q25 and MiXCR, TCRdb rebuilt clones from the public reads, retaining in-frame beta chains. When rows share a CDR3 protein, they turn into one entry using the most common DNA and genes. This sample is represented by some 900,000 distinct CDR3 sequences; about 12% of them were singletons. Jointly, the top ten make up around 1.6% of the sample. The data also belong to a second study, concerning yellow fever vaccine responses in identical twins.

Sequencing was carried out using PBMCs. The receptors originated from a woman aged 18-29 years in good health.

The chain joins TRBV3-1 to TRBJ2-3, with D perhaps matching TRBD2 (6 bases). V was pared by 7 bases and J by 0 bases, with 20 bases between. The CDR3 sequence is 17 residues long. Germline CDR1 LGHDT, CDR2 YNNKEL (reference sequence). CDR3 in DNA: TGTGCCAGCACCCAGTCCATAGCGGTTACTAGCACAGATACGCAGTATTTT. This translates into CASTQSIAVTSTDTQYF.

This clonotype was counted many times. V and J are TRBV4-1 and TRBJ2-1; 10 bases match TRBD1. The J segment lost 7 bases and the V segment lost 4 bases, leaving 7 bases of the junction unmatched. This CDR3 comprises 15 residues. Germline V gene data show CDR1 as MGHRA and CDR2 as YSYEKL. CDR3 sequence reads: CASSPGTGERNEQFF. CDR3 DNA sequence: TGCGCCAGCAGCCCTGGGACAGGGGAACGGAATGAGCAGTTCTTC.

This rearrangement joins TRBV20-1 to TRBJ2-3; TRBD2 matches at 10 bases. Germline trimming cut 2 bases from V and 3 bases from J; bases unmatched to any gene: 8. CDR3 length: 16 residues. Germline V gene data show CDR1 as DFQATT and CDR2 as SNEGSKA (reference sequence). CDR3 region: CSARRPGLATTDTQYF. CDR3 DNA: TGCAGTGCTAGAAGACCGGGACTAGCGACTACAGATACGCAGTATTTT.

There are a few counts of this clonotype. The V gene is TRBV11-2, the J gene TRBJ1-2, with a possible D match to TRBD1 (6 bases). Germline CDR1 SGHAT, CDR2 FQNNGV. V gave up 4 bases and J gave up 6 bases, with 18 bases separating them. This CDR3 is 15 amino acids long. CDR3 sequence reads: CASSSLRAGADGYTF. CDR3 nucleotide sequence: TGTGCCAGCAGCTCCCTACGTGCAGGGGCGGATGGCTACACCTTC.

The chain has TRBV27 and TRBJ2-3; 10 bases map to TRBD1. CDR1 and CDR2 (germline): MNHEY, SMNVEV (reference sequence). CDR3 length equals 15 residues. The V segment lost 7 bases and the J segment 4 bases; nucleotides outside the gene matches: 8. The CDR3 DNA follows: TGTGCCAGCAATCCGGGACAGGGGTACGCAGATACGCAGTATTTT. It is translated as CASNPGQGYADTQYF.

V usage is TRBV7-3 and J usage is TRBJ1-6, with TRBD1 matching over 7 bases. Germline-derived CDR1 and CDR2 are SGHTA and FQGTGA. V gave up 5 bases and J gave up 7 bases; unmatched junction bases: 8. CDR3 length equals 15 residues. The CDR3 nucleotides read TGTGCCAGCAGCGGGACCGGGACAGCAAATTCACCCCTCCACTTT. It encodes CASSGTGTANSPLHF.

The genes are TRBV7-9 and TRBJ2-7; D not resolved. This CDR3 spans 11 amino acids. The germline CDR1 and CDR2 sequences are SEHNR and FQNEAQ (reference sequence). V lost 4 bases and J 2 bases, leaving 3 bases between the germline ends. In DNA, the CDR3 is TGTGCCAGCAGCTATACCTACGAGCAGTACTTC. The encoded protein is CASSYTYEQYF.

The rearrangement links TRBV6-1 to TRBJ1-5, with 10 positions matching TRBD1. CDR1 is MNHNS, CDR2 SASEGT, per germline. The CDR3 covers 16 residues. V shed 3 bases, J shed 4 bases, and the junction held 6 bases outside the gene matches. For the CDR3, the DNA is TGTGCCAGCAGTGACCGGGACAGGGGACCAAATCAGCCCCAGCATTTT. Its protein is CASSDRDRGPNQPQHF.

This clonotype has a count of ten or more. The CDR3 here is CSVEVLAAKYNEQFF. The CDR3 DNA reads as TGCAGCGTTGAAGTGCTGGCGGCGAAGTACAATGAGCAGTTCTTC. The chain has TRBV29-1 and TRBJ2-1, with D hard to call. The V gene's germline CDR1 is SQVTM and CDR2 ANQGSEA. V shed 1 base and J shed 4 bases, with 14 bases lying between them. CDR3 size: 15 residues.

This clonotype was counted many times. This chain links TRBV20-1 with TRBJ1-6, with D perhaps TRBD1 (5 bases). This CDR3 region has 16 residues. In germline, CDR1 is DFQATT, CDR2 SNEGSKA (reference sequence). V dropped 0 bases and J dropped 0 bases, with 9 bases sitting between them. This chain's CDR3 is CSAREGTSSYNSPLHF. For the CDR3, the DNA is TGCAGTGCTAGAGAAGGGACCAGCTCCTATAATTCACCCCTCCACTTT.

V is TRBV27 and J is TRBJ2-1; 8 bases line up with TRBD2. CDR3 length: 12 amino acids. Germline loops: CDR1 MNHEY, CDR2 SMNVEV (reference sequence). Here the CDR3 reads CTTGGALNEQFF. DNA of the CDR3: TGTACTACGGGGGGGGCCCTCAATGAGCAGTTCTTC.

The chain employs TRBV10-3 and TRBJ2-3, with 7 bases fitting TRBD2. The CDR3 spans 17 residues. With 0 bases clipped from V and 2 bases from J, the junction kept 8 bases outside the gene matches. Per the germline V gene, CDR1 is ENHRY and CDR2 is SYGVKD. CDR3 amino acids: CAISESISSGHTDTQYF. In DNA form, the CDR3 reads TGTGCCATCAGTGAGTCGATATCTAGCGGCCACACAGATACGCAGTATTTT.

In its sample, this clonotype was seen many times. The V gene is TRBV12-3 or TRBV12-4, the J gene TRBJ1-1; D gene unclear. This CDR3 contains 16 residues. Trimming stripped 6 bases from V and 2 bases from J, with 19 bases between. The DNA for the CDR3 is TGTGCCAGCAGCCCTCAGAGCCTGTCGGTAAACACTGAAGCTTTCTTT. Its protein product is CASSPQSLSVNTEAFF.

This clonotype was counted between two and nine times. In nucleotides, the CDR3 is TGTGCCAGCAGCCCCGGGACTAGCGCCGGGGACACCGGGGAGCTGTTTTTT. As protein: CASSPGTSAGDTGELFF. This sequence joins TRBV2 and TRBJ2-2; 10 bases line up with TRBD2. Per germline, CDR1 SNHLY and CDR2 FYNNEI. The CDR3 runs 17 residues. Trimming at V came to 6 bases and at J to 3 bases, leaving 10 bases not matched to a gene.

The chain has TRBV6-1 and TRBJ2-5; D may be TRBD1 (5 bases). The CDR3 totals 15 residues. Deletions cut 2 bases from V and 1 base from J, with 11 bases between. The germline V gene encodes CDR1 MNHNS and CDR2 SASEGT. For the CDR3, the DNA is TGTGCCAGCAGTGAAAGACAGTCGATCCAAGAGACCCAGTACTTC. This gives the protein CASSERQSIQETQYF.

In this sample, this clonotype turned up a few times. The chain couples TRBV20-1 to TRBJ2-1, with a weak D call TRBD1 (5 bases). CDR1 DFQATT and CDR2 SNEGSKA come from the germline V gene (reference sequence). The V end lost 7 bases, the J end lost 1 base, and 8 bases lay between the germline ends. This CDR3 spans 12 amino acids. CDR3 protein: CSEGISYNEQFF. In DNA form, the CDR3 reads TGCAGTGAGGGGATTTCCTACAATGAGCAGTTCTTC.

Many counts were recorded for this clonotype. The J gene is TRBJ2-2, the V gene TRBV7-9, with D unresolved. Germline-derived CDR1 and CDR2 are SEHNR and FQNEAQ (reference sequence). The CDR3 contains 17 residues. V lost 3 bases and J 1 base, leaving 15 bases between the germline ends. CDR3 loop: CASSFLLGRWNTGELFF. For the CDR3, the DNA is TGTGCCAGCAGCTTTTTACTTGGCAGGTGGAACACCGGGGAGCTGTTTTTT.